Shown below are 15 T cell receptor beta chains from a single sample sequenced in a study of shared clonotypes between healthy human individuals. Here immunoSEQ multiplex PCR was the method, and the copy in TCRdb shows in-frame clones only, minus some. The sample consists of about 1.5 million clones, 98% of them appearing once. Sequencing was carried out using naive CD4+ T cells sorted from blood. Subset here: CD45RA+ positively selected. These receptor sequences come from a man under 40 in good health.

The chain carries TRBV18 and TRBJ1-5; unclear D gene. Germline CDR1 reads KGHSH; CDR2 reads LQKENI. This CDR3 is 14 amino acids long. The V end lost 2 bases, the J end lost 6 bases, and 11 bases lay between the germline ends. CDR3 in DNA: TGTGCCAGCTCACCAGGGCAGGTGGGTCAGCCCCAGCATTTT. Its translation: CASSPGQVGQPQHF. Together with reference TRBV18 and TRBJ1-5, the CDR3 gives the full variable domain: NAGVMQNPRHLVRRRGQEARLRCSPMKGHSHVYWYRQLPEEGLKFMVYLQKENIIDESGMPKERFSAEFPKEGPSILRIQQVVRGDSAAYFCASSPGQVGQPQHFGDGTRLSIL.

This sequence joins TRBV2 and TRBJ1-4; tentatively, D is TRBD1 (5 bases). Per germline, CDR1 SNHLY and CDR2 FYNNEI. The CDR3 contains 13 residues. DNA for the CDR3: TGTGGAGCTCGGGGGGGGAGCGGCGAAAAACTGTTTTTT. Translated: CGARGGSGEKLFF.

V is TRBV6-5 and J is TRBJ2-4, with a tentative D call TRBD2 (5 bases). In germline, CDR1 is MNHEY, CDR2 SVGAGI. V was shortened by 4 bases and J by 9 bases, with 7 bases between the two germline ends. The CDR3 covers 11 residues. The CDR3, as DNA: TGTGCCAGCAGTTCGCGGGCCATTCAGTACTTC. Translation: CASSSRAIQYF.

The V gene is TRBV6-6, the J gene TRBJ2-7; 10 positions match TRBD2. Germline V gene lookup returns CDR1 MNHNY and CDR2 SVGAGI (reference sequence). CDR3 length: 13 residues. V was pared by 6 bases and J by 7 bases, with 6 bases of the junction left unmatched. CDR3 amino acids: CASSLAGVYEQYF. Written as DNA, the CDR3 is TGTGCCAGCAGCCTAGCGGGAGTTTATGAGCAGTACTTC.

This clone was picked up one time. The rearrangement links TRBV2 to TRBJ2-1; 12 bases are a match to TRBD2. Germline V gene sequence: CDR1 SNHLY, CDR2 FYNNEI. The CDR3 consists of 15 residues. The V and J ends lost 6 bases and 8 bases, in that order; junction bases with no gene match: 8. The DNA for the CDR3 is TGTGCCAGCAGCAGACTAGCGGGAGTTCCGGATGAGCAGTTCTTC. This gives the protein CASSRLAGVPDEQFF.

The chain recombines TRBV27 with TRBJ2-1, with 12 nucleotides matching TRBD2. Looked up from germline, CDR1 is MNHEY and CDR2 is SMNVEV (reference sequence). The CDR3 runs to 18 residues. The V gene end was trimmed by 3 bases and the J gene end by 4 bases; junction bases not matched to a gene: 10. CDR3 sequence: CASSFGAVGTSGYNEQFF. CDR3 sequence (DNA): TGTGCCAGCAGTTTTGGAGCAGTCGGGACTAGCGGGTACAATGAGCAGTTCTTC.

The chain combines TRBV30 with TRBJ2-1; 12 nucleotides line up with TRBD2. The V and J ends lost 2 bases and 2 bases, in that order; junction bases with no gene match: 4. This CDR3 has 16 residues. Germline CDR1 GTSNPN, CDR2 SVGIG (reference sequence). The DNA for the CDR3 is TGTGCCTGGAGTCGACTAGCGGGAGTCGCCTACAATGAGCAGTTCTTC. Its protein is CAWSRLAGVAYNEQFF.

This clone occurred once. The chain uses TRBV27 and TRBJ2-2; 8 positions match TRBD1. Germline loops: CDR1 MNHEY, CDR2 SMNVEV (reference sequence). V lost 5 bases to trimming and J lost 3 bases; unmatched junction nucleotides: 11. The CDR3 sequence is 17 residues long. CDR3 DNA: TGTGCCAGCAGTCCATCCAAGGGACAGGTTTACACCGGGGAGCTGTTTTTT. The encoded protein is CASSPSKGQVYTGELFF.

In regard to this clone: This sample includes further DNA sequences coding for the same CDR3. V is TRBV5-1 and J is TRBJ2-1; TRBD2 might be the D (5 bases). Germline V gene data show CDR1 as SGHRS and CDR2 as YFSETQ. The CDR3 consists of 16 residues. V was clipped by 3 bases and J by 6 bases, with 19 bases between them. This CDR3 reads CASSSRSPGMGNEQFF. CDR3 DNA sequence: TGCGCCAGCAGCTCCCGGTCCCCCGGGATGGGCAATGAGCAGTTCTTC.

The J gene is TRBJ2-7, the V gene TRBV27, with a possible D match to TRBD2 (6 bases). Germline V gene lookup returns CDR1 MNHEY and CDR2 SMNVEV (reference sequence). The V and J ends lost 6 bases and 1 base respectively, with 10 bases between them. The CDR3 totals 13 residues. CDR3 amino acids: CASRGGSSYEQYF. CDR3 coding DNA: TGTGCCAGCAGGGGGGGATCTTCCTACGAGCAGTACTTC.

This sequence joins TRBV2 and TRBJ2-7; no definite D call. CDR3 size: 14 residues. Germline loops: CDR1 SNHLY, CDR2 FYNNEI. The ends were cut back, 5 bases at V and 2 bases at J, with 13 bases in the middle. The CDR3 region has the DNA TGTGCCAGCAGTTATCTGACAAGCGCCTACGAGCAGTACTTC. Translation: CASSYLTSAYEQYF.

CDR3 in amino acids: CASRALIGELETQYF. Here the CDR3 DNA reads TGTGCCAGCAGGGCCCTTATCGGAGAATTAGAGACCCAGTACTTC. The gene calls are TRBV6-1 and TRBJ2-5, with D hard to call. Per the germline V gene, CDR1 is MNHNS and CDR2 is SASEGT. The germline V and J ends were trimmed by 6 bases and 4 bases, with 18 bases remaining between them. The CDR3 extends over 15 amino acids.

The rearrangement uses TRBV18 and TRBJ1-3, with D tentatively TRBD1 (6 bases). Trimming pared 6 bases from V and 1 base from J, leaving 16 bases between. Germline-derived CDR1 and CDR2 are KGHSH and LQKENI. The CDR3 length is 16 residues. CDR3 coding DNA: TGTGCCAGCTCCCCCGTCCAACAGGGATCTGGAAACACCATATATTTT. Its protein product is CASSPVQQGSGNTIYF.

DNA for the CDR3: TGCGCCAGCAGCTACGGGACAGCCAACTACGAGCAGTACTTC. This encodes CASSYGTANYEQYF. The rearrangement uses TRBV5-1 and TRBJ2-7; 7 bases map to TRBD1. Germline CDR1 reads SGHRS; CDR2 reads YFSETQ. The CDR3 extends over 14 amino acids. V lost 3 bases to trimming and J lost 3 bases; unmatched junction nucleotides: 6.

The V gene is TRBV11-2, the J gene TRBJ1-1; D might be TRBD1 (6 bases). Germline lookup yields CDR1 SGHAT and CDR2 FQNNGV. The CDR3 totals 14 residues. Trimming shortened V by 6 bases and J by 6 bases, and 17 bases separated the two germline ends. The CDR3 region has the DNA TGTGCCAGCAGAGGACCGGGACAATTGTCTGAAGCTTTCTTT. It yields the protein CASRGPGQLSEAFF.